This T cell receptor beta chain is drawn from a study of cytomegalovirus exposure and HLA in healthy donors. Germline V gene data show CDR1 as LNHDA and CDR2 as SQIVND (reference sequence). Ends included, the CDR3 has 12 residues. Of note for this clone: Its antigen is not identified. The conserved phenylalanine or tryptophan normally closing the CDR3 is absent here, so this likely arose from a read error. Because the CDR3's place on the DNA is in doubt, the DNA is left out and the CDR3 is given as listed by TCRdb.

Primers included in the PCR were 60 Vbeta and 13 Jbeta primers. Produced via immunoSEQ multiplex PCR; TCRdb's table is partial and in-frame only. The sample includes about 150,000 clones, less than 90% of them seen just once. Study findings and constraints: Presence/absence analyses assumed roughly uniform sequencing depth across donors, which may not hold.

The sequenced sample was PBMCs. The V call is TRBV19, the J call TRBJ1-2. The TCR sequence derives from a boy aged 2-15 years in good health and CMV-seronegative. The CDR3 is CASSPAEVTKSY.